This entry is about one TCR beta chain. The target antigen is unknown. Per the germline V gene, CDR1 is MNHNY and CDR2 is SVGAGI (reference sequence). Trimming removed 4 bases at V and 5 bases at J, with 14 bases between. The CDR3 has 15 amino acids. The data belong to a study of OX40 agonist ivuxolimab in advanced cancers. Overall study context: Patients assigned to dose escalation were diagnosed with hepatocellular carcinoma, melanoma, renal cell or head and neck cancer.

Produced via immunoSEQ multiplex PCR; TCRdb's table is partial and in-frame only. The sample lists 71,000 or so clones; around 80% were seen once. Study-level findings and limits: Clonal expansion from baseline to week 6 occurred in both CD4+ and CD8+ T cells.

The TCR sequence derives from an adult with an advanced solid tumor such as melanoma, head and neck, liver or kidney cancer. Source: CD4+ or CD8+ T cells sorted from blood, taken in a trial of the OX40 agonist ivuxolimab. The J gene is TRBJ1-4, the V gene TRBV6-6, with a tentative D call TRBD1 (6 bases). The CDR3, as DNA: TGTGCCAGCAGTTCCCCGGGACACACCAATGAAAAACTGTTTTTT. Protein sequence: CASSSPGHTNEKLFF.